One and the same sample provided the 20 T cell receptor beta chains below, sequenced in a study of cytomegalovirus exposure and HLA in healthy donors. Researchers ran the PCR with 60 Vbeta and 13 Jbeta primers. Some clones are missing from TCRdb's copy, which holds only in-frame ones; the method was immunoSEQ multiplex PCR. This sample yields over 150,000 clones, of which 70% to 90% are seen a single time; 1.5% to 2% belongs to the top ten. The sequenced material came from PBMCs. The receptors stem from a woman between 18 and 30 years old in good health and CMV-seronegative.

The chain links TRBV18 to TRBJ2-1; tentative D call: TRBD1 (5 bases). The germline gives CDR1 KGHSH, CDR2 LQKENI. This CDR3 comprises 12 residues. The V end lost 6 bases, the J end lost 5 bases, and 8 bases lay between the germline ends. This CDR3 is CASSSTDNEQFF. The CDR3, as DNA: TGTGCCAGCTCGTCGACAGACAATGAGCAGTTCTTC.

The chain carries TRBV6-6 and TRBJ2-7, with D tentatively TRBD2 (6 bases). The V gene's germline CDR1 is MNHNY and CDR2 SVGAGI (reference sequence). This CDR3 comprises 15 residues. Trimming cost V 2 bases and J 6 bases, with 17 bases left between them. The CDR3 nucleotides read TGTGCCAGCAGTTACCGGGGACTGTTGCTATCCGAGCAGTACTTC. It codes for CASSYRGLLLSEQYF.

The CDR3 nucleotides are TGTGCCAGTTCAGGGGGTAGCAATCAGCCCCAGCATTTT. Its protein is CASSGGSNQPQHF. This rearrangement joins TRBV25-1 to TRBJ1-5; TRBD1 matches 7 bases. Looked up from germline, CDR1 is MGHDK and CDR2 is SYGVNS. The CDR3 sequence is 13 residues long. J lost 0 bases, V lost 9 bases, and 2 bases had no gene match.

On this clone: A read error may produce the germline difference seen at one junction end. The rearrangement links TRBV7-9 to TRBJ2-3; 13 bases map to TRBD2. The CDR3 is 17 amino acids. Germline V gene sequence: CDR1 SEHNR, CDR2 FQNEAQ (reference sequence). The CDR3 spells CSSSLGTSGDLTDTQYF. The DNA for the CDR3 is TGTTCCAGCAGCCTGGGGACTAGCGGGGACCTCACAGATACGCAGTATTTT.

This chain connects TRBV5-1 to TRBJ2-1; 10 nucleotides line up with TRBD2. The germline V gene encodes CDR1 SGHRS and CDR2 YFSETQ. CDR3 length: 15 amino acids. V lost 0 bases to trimming and J lost 10 bases; unmatched junction nucleotides: 7. The CDR3 DNA is TGCGCCAGCAGCTTGGAGGAGCGGGGGGGCCTAGAGCAGTTCTTC. It specifies CASSLEERGGLEQFF.

The V gene is TRBV28, the J gene TRBJ2-4; D perhaps matches TRBD1 (5 bases). This CDR3 has 15 amino acids. V was cut by 6 bases and J by 2 bases, with 14 bases left in between. Germline V gene lookup returns CDR1 MDHEN and CDR2 SYDVKM. DNA of the CDR3: TGTGCCAGCAGGGTGGGCGACAGAACCAAAAACATTCAGTACTTC. Amino acids: CASRVGDRTKNIQYF. Based on the CDR3 plus reference TRBV28 and TRBJ2-4, the full variable domain is DVKVTQSSRYLVKRTGEKVFLECVQDMDHENMFWYRQDPGLGLRLIYFSYDVKMKEKGDIPEGYSVSREKKERFSLILESASTNQTSMYLCASRVGDRTKNIQYFGAGTRLSVL.

This clone occurred a few times. This chain links TRBV6-1 with TRBJ2-7, with TRBD2 identical over 10 bases. Germline loops: CDR1 MNHNS, CDR2 SASEGT. The CDR3 has 14 amino acids. Losses at the gene ends were 3 bases for V and 7 bases for J; bases not matched to a gene: 6. The chain's CDR3 is CASSDLAGVGEQYF. In DNA form, the CDR3 reads TGTGCCAGCAGTGACCTAGCGGGAGTGGGTGAGCAGTACTTC.

The chain has TRBV7-9 and TRBJ1-2; perhaps TRBD1 as D (6 bases). The CDR3 contains 13 residues. Germline V CDR1 and CDR2: SEHNR, FQNEAQ (reference sequence). V was cut by 2 bases and J by 6 bases, with 10 bases left in between. CDR3 sequence reads: CASSLTGYNGYTF. The CDR3 coding sequence is TGTGCCAGCAGCTTAACAGGGTATAATGGCTACACCTTC.

This rearrangement joins TRBV4-2 to TRBJ1-5, with unresolved D. CDR3 length equals 15 residues. Germline assignment: CDR1 LGHNA and CDR2 YNFKEQ. The V gene lost 4 bases and the J gene lost 6 bases, with 16 bases spanning the gap. CDR3 sequence: CASSPITGVGQPQHF. Written as DNA, the CDR3 is TGTGCCAGCAGCCCTATTACCGGGGTGGGTCAGCCCCAGCATTTT.

CDR3 loop: CASSPGQGFDEQYF. CDR3 bases: TGCGCCAGCAGCCCGGGACAGGGTTTCGACGAGCAGTACTTC. This sequence joins TRBV5-1 and TRBJ2-7; TRBD1 agrees at 9 bases. CDR1 and CDR2 from the germline V gene are SGHRS and YFSETQ. CDR3 size: 14 residues. The J segment lost 5 bases and the V segment lost 4 bases, leaving 7 bases of the junction unmatched.

The chain recombines TRBV19 with TRBJ2-3; 9 bases map to TRBD2. The germline gives CDR1 LNHDA, CDR2 SQIVND (reference sequence). J was trimmed by 1 base and V by 5 bases; bases with no gene match: 1. This CDR3 has 14 amino acids. CDR3 in amino acids: CASSPSGGTDTQYF. The CDR3 region has the DNA TGTGCCAGTAGTCCTAGCGGGGGCACAGATACGCAGTATTTT.

The chain joins TRBV9 to TRBJ2-7; possibly TRBD2 for D (5 bases). This CDR3 has 14 amino acids. Per germline, CDR1 SGDLS and CDR2 YYNGEE. The germline V and J ends were trimmed by 0 bases and 0 bases, with 7 bases remaining between them. CDR3 sequence reads: CASSVDRDSYEQYF. DNA of the CDR3: TGTGCCAGCAGCGTAGATCGGGACTCCTACGAGCAGTACTTC. The whole variable domain, filled in from reference TRBV9 and TRBJ2-7, reads DSGVTQTPKHLITATGQRVTLRCSPRSGDLSVYWYQQSLDQGLQFLIQYYNGEERAKGNILERFSAQQFPDLHSELNLSSLELGDSALYFCASSVDRDSYEQYFGPGTRLTVT.

V gene TRBV5-6 combines with J gene TRBJ2-1, with 14 bases identical to TRBD2. CDR1 and CDR2 (germline): SGHDT, YYEEEE. This CDR3 contains 15 residues. After removal of 3 bases from V and 6 bases from J, the junction contained 2 bases not matched to a gene. This CDR3 is CASSSGTSGGNEQFF. The CDR3 region has the DNA TGTGCCAGCAGCTCCGGGACTAGCGGGGGCAATGAGCAGTTCTTC.

This clone has just a few counts. The chain combines TRBV4-2 with TRBJ1-1; no reliable D call. The ends were cut back, 0 bases at V and 1 base at J, with 15 bases in the middle. The CDR3 has 17 amino acids. Germline V lookup: CDR1 LGHNA, CDR2 YNFKEQ. CDR3 bases: TGTGCCAGCAGCCAAGATTTCATTTTTTCAGAGAACACTGAAGCTTTCTTT. Protein sequence: CASSQDFIFSENTEAFF.

The chain has TRBV9 and TRBJ2-1; D not certain. This CDR3 has 14 amino acids. With 6 bases removed from V and 0 bases from J, the gap between germline ends came to 10 bases. Germline V gene sequence: CDR1 SGDLS, CDR2 YYNGEE. The CDR3 DNA is TGTGCCAGCACCCAGGATATCTCCTACAATGAGCAGTTCTTC. Amino acids: CASTQDISYNEQFF. Using reference TRBV9 and TRBJ2-1 for the parts outside the CDR3, the full variable domain is DSGVTQTPKHLITATGQRVTLRCSPRSGDLSVYWYQQSLDQGLQFLIQYYNGEERAKGNILERFSAQQFPDLHSELNLSSLELGDSALYFCASTQDISYNEQFFGPGTRLTVL.

A remark on this clone: Germline and junction disagree at one end, which may indicate a read error. This chain connects TRBV10-3 to TRBJ2-2; D ambiguous. The CDR3 is 13 amino acids. CDR1 is ENHRY and CDR2 is SYGVKD in the germline V gene. The CDR3, as DNA: TGTGCCATCAGTGGGTCGAACACCCGGGAGCTGTTTTTT. Translating gives CAISGSNTRELFF.

In DNA, the CDR3 is TGTGCCAGCAGCCTTTGGGGAGCTAATAATTCACCCCTCCACTTT. Amino acids: CASSLWGANNSPLHF. J is TRBJ1-6 and V is TRBV14; no reliable D call. The CDR3 extends over 15 amino acids. Germline lookup yields CDR1 SGHDN and CDR2 FVKESK. The V end was cut by 4 bases, the J end by 5 bases, with 12 bases between.

To note about this clone: This specimen includes other DNA sequences encoding the same CDR3. The V and J genes are TRBV2 and TRBJ1-5; maybe TRBD1 (6 bases). Germline CDR1 and CDR2: SNHLY and FYNNEI. V lost 3 bases and J lost 6, with 12 bases in between. The CDR3 consists of 14 residues. The CDR3 loop reads CASSENQGSQPQHF. In DNA, the CDR3 is TGTGCCAGCAGTGAGAACCAGGGGAGTCAGCCCCAGCATTTT. Supplemented by reference TRBV2 and TRBJ1-5, the full variable domain reads EPEVTQTPSHQVTQMGQEVILRCVPISNHLYFYWYRQILGQKVEFLVSFYNNEISEKSEIFDDQFSVERPDGSNFTLKIRSTKLEDSAMYFCASSENQGSQPQHFGDGTRLSIL.

The J gene is TRBJ2-5, the V gene TRBV4-1; D is uncertain. Trimming removed 4 bases at V and 4 bases at J, with 13 bases between. Looked up from germline, CDR1 is MGHRA and CDR2 is YSYEKL. CDR3 length: 14 residues. CDR3: CASSLERDRETQYF. The CDR3 DNA follows: TGCGCCAGCAGCCTGGAGCGAGATCGAGAGACCCAGTACTTC.

The chain employs TRBV6-6 and TRBJ1-3; D may be TRBD1 (5 bases). V lost 4 bases, J lost 4 bases, and 11 bases lay in between. Germline CDR1 is MNHNY and CDR2 is SVGAGI (reference sequence). CDR3 length equals 14 residues. CDR3 in amino acids: CASSSLDKGNTIYF. CDR3 DNA: TGTGCCAGCAGTTCCCTGGACAAGGGAAACACCATATATTTT.